This is a list of T cell receptor beta chains from one sample in a study of control samples from healthy donors and cancer patients. Sequenced by immunoSEQ multiplex PCR; TCRdb stores in-frame clones only, minus some. The repertoire holds approximately 94,000 clones, with 86% as singletons. Source material: blood. Receptors originate from a woman aged 50 to 60 in good health. Each CDR3 is given with its conserved first and last residue. D genes are given only for firm matches. Clone size appears in some rows only: once, few, many, or a class for an expanded clone.

16	once	.	TRBJ1-1	TRBV5-6	CASSFLGRLRNTEAFF	TGTGCCAGCAGCTTTCTCGGCAGGCTCCGGAACACTGAAGCTTTCTTT
15	.	.	TRBJ2-6	TRBV15	CATRDSLSGANVLTF	TGTGCCACTAGAGACAGTCTCTCTGGGGCCAACGTCCTGACTTTC
13	once	.	TRBJ2-5	TRBV15	CATSRDVVETQYF	TGTGCCACCAGCAGAGATGTCGTCGAGACCCAGTACTTC
14	once	TRBD2	TRBJ2-3	TRBV27	CATLQRGGPDTQYF	TGTGCCACCCTGCAGCGGGGGGGCCCAGATACGCAGTATTTT
12	.	.	TRBJ2-3	TRBV18	CASSPSTDTQYF	TGTGCCAGCTCACCTAGCACAGATACGCAGTATTTT
14	.	.	TRBJ1-2	TRBV27	CASSFLGQSYGYTF	TGTGCCAGCAGTTTTCTCGGACAGTCCTATGGCTACACCTTC
13	once	TRBD1	TRBJ1-1	TRBV11-1	CASSLDRGLEAFF	TGTGCCAGCAGCTTAGACAGGGGGCTCGAGGCTTTCTTT
14	.	TRBD2	TRBJ2-5	TRBV9	CASSALAGEETQYF	TGTGCCAGCAGCGCGCTAGCGGGAGAAGAGACCCAGTACTTC
15	.	TRBD1	TRBJ2-5	TRBV29-1	CSVGVSGQDQETQYF	TGCAGCGTTGGGGTAAGCGGACAGGACCAAGAGACCCAGTACTTC
16	.	TRBD1	TRBJ1-2	TRBV7-2	CASSTGTGYRAYGYTF	TGTGCCAGCAGCACCGGGACAGGGTATAGAGCCTATGGCTACACCTTC
18	.	.	TRBJ1-1	TRBV6-2/TRBV6-3	CASSPRANRVRVNTEAFF	TGTGCCAGCAGTCCCCGCGCAAACAGGGTGAGAGTGAACACTGAAGCTTTCTTT
14	.	.	TRBJ1-3	TRBV20-1	CSARDEARTHTIYF	TGCAGTGCTCGTGACGAAGCTCGGACGCACACCATATATTTT
16	.	.	TRBJ1-5	TRBV9	CASLTYGTASNQPQHF	TGTGCCAGCCTAACATATGGGACCGCTAGCAATCAGCCCCAGCATTTT
13	.	.	TRBJ2-7	TRBV6-5	CASSYPGSYEQYF	TGTGCCAGCAGTTACCCGGGGAGTTACGAGCAGTACTTC
13	.	.	TRBJ2-7	TRBV28	CASSKDPGYEQYF	TGTGCCAGCAGTAAGGACCCCGGCTACGAGCAGTACTTC
15	.	TRBD2	TRBJ2-7	TRBV27	CASSSAGTTSYEQYF	TGTGCCAGCAGTTCCGCCGGGACTACGTCCTACGAGCAGTACTTC
14	once	.	TRBJ1-5	TRBV19	CASSIGRINQPQHF	TGTGCCAGTAGTATAGGGCGGATCAATCAGCCCCAGCATTTT
12	.	.	TRBJ1-5	TRBV28	CASSSGYQPQHF	TGTGCCAGCAGTTCAGGGTATCAGCCCCAGCATTTT
12	.	.	TRBJ2-5	TRBV2	CASNYNQETQYF	TGTGCCAGCAATTACAACCAAGAGACCCAGTACTTC
14	.	.	TRBJ2-3	TRBV9	CASSLPGGTDTQYF	TGTGCCAGCAGCCTACCCGGGGGCACAGATACGCAGTATTTT
17	.	TRBD1	TRBJ2-7	TRBV14	CASSHRQGKVLTYEQYF	TGTGCCAGCAGCCACCGACAGGGGAAAGTCTTAACCTACGAGCAGTACTTC
13	.	.	TRBJ2-3	TRBV29-1	CSVVLQGTDTQYF	TGCAGCGTTGTTCTCCAGGGGACAGATACGCAGTATTTT
15	once	.	TRBJ1-5	TRBV27	CASSFSGVGNQPQHF	TGTGCCAGCAGTTTTTCAGGGGTAGGCAATCAGCCCCAGCATTTT
17	.	TRBD1	TRBJ2-5	TRBV19	CASPTRGQGASQETQYF	TGTGCCAGCCCTACGCGTGGACAGGGGGCGAGCCAAGAGACCCAGTACTTC
14	.	TRBD2	TRBJ2-3	TRBV7-9	CASATRTSSATQYF	TGTGCCAGCGCGACTCGGACTAGCTCGGCTACGCAGTATTTT
14	many	TRBD1	TRBJ1-1	TRBV4-3	CASSQQTGDSEAFF	TGCGCCAGCAGCCAACAGACAGGGGACTCTGAAGCTTTCTTT
15	.	TRBD2	TRBJ2-1	TRBV7-2	CASSFSGGDYNEQFF	TGTGCCAGCAGCTTTAGCGGGGGGGACTACAATGAGCAGTTCTTC
14	.	TRBD2	TRBJ2-2	TRBV5-1	CASALIAGAGKLFF	TGCGCCAGCGCCTTAATAGCGGGGGCCGGGAAGCTGTTTTTT
13	.	.	TRBJ2-3	TRBV7-2	CATERDSGDTQYF	TGTGCCACCGAAAGAGACTCTGGGGATACGCAGTATTTT
19	.	TRBD1	TRBJ2-6	TRBV9	CASSVSGTGRASGANVLTF	TGTGCCAGCAGCGTATCCGGGACAGGGAGGGCCTCTGGGGCCAACGTCCTGACTTTC
13	once	.	TRBJ1-4	TRBV15	CATSRQNNEKLFF	TGTGCCACCAGCAGACAGAATAATGAAAAACTGTTTTTT
19	.	.	TRBJ1-5	TRBV4-3	CASSQDFHTGTLSNQPQHF	TGCGCCAGCAGCCAAGATTTCCACACCGGGACACTTAGCAATCAGCCCCAGCATTTT
17	.	.	TRBJ2-6	TRBV28	CASSLDKWAAGANVLTF	TGTGCCAGCAGTTTGGACAAATGGGCGGCTGGGGCCAACGTCCTGACTTTC
15	.	TRBD2	TRBJ2-5	TRBV6-2/TRBV6-3	CASSYSASGQETQYF	TGTGCCAGCAGTTACTCCGCTAGCGGCCAAGAGACCCAGTACTTC
14	.	.	TRBJ2-7	TRBV6-5	CASNGPRGAYEQYF	TGTGCCAGCAACGGGCCTAGGGGGGCCTACGAGCAGTACTTC
16	.	TRBD2	TRBJ2-1	TRBV7-2	CASSFQGGRAGNEQFF	TGTGCCAGCAGCTTCCAAGGCGGGAGGGCCGGGAATGAGCAGTTCTTC
17	.	.	TRBJ2-1	TRBV28	CASGGTLPASSYNEQFF	TGTGCCAGCGGCGGTACCCTACCTGCGAGCTCCTACAATGAGCAGTTCTTC
14	.	TRBD1	TRBJ2-7	TRBV11-2	CASSTGTGDYEQYF	TGTGCCAGCAGCACCGGGACAGGGGACTACGAGCAGTACTTC
19	.	.	TRBJ2-1	TRBV9	CASSVASRNTQSSYNEQFF	TGTGCCAGCAGCGTAGCTAGTCGAAATACCCAAAGCTCCTACAATGAGCAGTTCTTC
13	.	TRBD2	TRBJ2-7	TRBV29-1	CSCEVAGTYEQYF	TGCAGCTGTGAGGTAGCGGGGACCTACGAGCAGTACTTC
13	.	.	TRBJ1-2	TRBV19	CASSIQGLEGYTF	TGTGCCAGTAGTATCCAGGGATTAGAAGGCTACACCTTC
12	.	.	TRBJ2-1	TRBV5-8	CASSFEGNEQFF	TGTGCCAGCAGCTTTGAGGGGAATGAGCAGTTCTTC
17	.	.	TRBJ2-1	TRBV12-5	CASGPGREGALSNEQFF	TGTGCTAGTGGCCCCGGGAGAGAGGGGGCGCTAAGCAATGAGCAGTTCTTC